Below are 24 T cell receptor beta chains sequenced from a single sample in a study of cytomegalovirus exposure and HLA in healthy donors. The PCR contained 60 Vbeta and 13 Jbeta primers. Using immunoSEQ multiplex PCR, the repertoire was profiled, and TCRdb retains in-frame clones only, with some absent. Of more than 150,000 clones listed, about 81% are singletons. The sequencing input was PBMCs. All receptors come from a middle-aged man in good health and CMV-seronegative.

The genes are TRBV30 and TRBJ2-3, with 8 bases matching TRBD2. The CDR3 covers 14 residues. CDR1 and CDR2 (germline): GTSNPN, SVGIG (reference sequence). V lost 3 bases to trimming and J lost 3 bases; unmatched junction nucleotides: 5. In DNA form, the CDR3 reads TGTGCCTGGAGCGGGACTAGAGGGACAGATACGCAGTATTTT. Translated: CAWSGTRGTDTQYF.

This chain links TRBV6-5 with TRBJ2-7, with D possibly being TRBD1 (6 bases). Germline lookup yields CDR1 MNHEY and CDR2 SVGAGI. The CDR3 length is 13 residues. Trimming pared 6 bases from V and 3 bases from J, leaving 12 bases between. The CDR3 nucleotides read TGTGCCAGCAGCCTCGGACAGTTCTACGAGCAGTACTTC. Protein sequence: CASSLGQFYEQYF.

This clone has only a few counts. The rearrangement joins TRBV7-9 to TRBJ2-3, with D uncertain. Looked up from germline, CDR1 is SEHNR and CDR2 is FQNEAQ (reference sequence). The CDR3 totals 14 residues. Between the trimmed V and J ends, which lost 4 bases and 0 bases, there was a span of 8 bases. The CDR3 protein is CASSSDFSTDTQYF. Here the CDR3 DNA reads TGTGCCAGCAGCTCTGACTTTAGCACAGATACGCAGTATTTT.

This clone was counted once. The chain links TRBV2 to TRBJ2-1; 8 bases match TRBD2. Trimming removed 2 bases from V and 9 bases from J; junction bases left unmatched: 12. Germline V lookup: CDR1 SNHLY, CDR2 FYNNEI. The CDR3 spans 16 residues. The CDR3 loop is CASSEKSGGLRLEQFF. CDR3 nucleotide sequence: TGTGCCAGCAGTGAAAAGAGCGGGGGCCTGCGCCTTGAGCAGTTCTTC.

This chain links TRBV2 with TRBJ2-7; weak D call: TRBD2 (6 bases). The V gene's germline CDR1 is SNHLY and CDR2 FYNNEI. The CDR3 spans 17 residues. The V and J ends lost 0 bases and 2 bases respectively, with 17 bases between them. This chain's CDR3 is CASSEAPGRDLPYEQYF. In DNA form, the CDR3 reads TGTGCCAGCAGTGAAGCGCCGGGGCGGGATTTACCCTACGAGCAGTACTTC.

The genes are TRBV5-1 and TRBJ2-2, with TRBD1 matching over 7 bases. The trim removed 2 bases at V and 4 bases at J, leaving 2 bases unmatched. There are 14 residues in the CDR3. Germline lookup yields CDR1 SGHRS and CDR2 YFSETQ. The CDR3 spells CASSLDRVTGELFF. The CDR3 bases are TGCGCCAGCAGCTTAGACAGGGTCACCGGGGAGCTGTTTTTT.

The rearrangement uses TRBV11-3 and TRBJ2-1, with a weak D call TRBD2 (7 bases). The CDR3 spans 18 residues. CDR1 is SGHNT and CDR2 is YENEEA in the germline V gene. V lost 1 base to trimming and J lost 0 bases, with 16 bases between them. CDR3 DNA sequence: TGTGCCAGCAGCTTAGGGGGGGGGCGGGGGAGCTCCTACAATGAGCAGTTCTTC. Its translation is CASSLGGGRGSSYNEQFF.

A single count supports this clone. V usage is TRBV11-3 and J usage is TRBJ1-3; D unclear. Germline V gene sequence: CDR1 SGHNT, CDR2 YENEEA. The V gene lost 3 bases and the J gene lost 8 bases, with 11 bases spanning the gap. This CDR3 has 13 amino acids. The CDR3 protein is CASSLPYSDTIYF. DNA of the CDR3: TGTGCCAGCAGCTTGCCGTACTCGGACACCATATATTTT.

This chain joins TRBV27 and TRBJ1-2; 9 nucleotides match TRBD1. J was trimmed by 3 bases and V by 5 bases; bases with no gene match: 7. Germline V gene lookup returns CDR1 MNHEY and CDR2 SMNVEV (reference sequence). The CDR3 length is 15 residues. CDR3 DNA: TGTGCCAGCAGTCCGGACCGGGACAGGGACTATGGCTACACCTTC. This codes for CASSPDRDRDYGYTF.

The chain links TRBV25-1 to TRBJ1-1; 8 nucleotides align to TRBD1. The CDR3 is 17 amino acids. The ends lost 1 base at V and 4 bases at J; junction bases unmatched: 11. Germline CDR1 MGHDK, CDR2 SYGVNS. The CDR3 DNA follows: TGTGCCAGCAGTGAATCACGGGCAGGGGGCGCGAGCACTGAAGCTTTCTTT. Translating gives CASSESRAGGASTEAFF. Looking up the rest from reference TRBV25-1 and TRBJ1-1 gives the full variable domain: EADIYQTPRYLVIGTGKKITLECSQTMGHDKMYWYQQDPGMELHLIHYSYGVNSTEKGDLSSESTVSRIRTEHFPLTLESARPSHTSQYLCASSESRAGGASTEAFFGQGTRLTVV.

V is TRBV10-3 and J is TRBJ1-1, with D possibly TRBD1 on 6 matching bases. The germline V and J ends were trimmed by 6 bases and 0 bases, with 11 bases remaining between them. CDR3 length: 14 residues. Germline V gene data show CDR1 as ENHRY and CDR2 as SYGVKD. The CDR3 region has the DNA TGTGCCATCAGGGACAGCCCGTTGAACACTGAAGCTTTCTTT. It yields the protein CAIRDSPLNTEAFF.

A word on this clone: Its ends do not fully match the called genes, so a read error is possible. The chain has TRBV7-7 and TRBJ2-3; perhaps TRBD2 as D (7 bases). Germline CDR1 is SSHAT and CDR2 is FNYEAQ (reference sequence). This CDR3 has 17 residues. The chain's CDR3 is CASSLGRTRGVSDTQYF. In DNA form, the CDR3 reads TGTGCTAGCAGCTTAGGAAGGACTAGGGGGGTTTCGGATACGCAGTATTTT.

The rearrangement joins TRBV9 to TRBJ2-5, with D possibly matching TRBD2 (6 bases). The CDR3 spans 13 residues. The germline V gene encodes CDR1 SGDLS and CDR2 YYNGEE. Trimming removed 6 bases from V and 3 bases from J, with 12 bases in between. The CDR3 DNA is TGTGCCAGCATCTTCGGGGGTAAAGAGACCCAGTACTTC. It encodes CASIFGGKETQYF.

CDR3 loop: CASSQDSGWGLGGGPNTGELFF. CDR3 DNA: TGCGCCAGCAGCCAAGATTCCGGGTGGGGTCTAGGCGGGGGACCTAACACCGGGGAGCTGTTTTTT. The J gene is TRBJ2-2, the V gene TRBV4-3, with TRBD2 matching over 7 bases. CDR1 LGHNA and CDR2 YSLEER come from the germline V gene. CDR3 size: 22 residues. Trimming cost V 0 bases and J 2 bases; bases outside gene matches: 21.

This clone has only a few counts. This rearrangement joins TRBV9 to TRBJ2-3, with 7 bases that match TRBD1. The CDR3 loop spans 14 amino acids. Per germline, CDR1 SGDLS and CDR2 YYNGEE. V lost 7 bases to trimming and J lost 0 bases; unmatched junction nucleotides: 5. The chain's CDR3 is CASSGQVSTDTQYF. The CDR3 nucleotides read TGTGCCAGCTCCGGACAGGTTAGCACAGATACGCAGTATTTT.

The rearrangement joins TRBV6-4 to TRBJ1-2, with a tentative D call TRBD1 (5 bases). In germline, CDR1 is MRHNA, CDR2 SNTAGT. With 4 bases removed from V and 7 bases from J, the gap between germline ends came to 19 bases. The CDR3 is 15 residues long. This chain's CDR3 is CASSVGGAGPSGYTF. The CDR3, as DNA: TGTGCCAGCAGTGTCGGCGGGGCAGGACCTAGTGGCTACACCTTC.

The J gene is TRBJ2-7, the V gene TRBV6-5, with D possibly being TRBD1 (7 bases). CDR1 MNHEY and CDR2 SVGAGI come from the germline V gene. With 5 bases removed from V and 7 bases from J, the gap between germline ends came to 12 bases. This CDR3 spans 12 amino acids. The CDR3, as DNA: TGTGCCAGCAGTGGAGGGGGCGGGGAGCAGTACTTC. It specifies CASSGGGGEQYF.

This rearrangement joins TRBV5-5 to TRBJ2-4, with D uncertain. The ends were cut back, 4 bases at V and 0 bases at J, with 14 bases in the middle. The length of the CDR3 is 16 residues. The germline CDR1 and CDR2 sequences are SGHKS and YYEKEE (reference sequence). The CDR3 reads CASSTSGELAKNIQYF. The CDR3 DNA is TGTGCCAGCAGCACGTCAGGTGAACTAGCCAAAAACATTCAGTACTTC.

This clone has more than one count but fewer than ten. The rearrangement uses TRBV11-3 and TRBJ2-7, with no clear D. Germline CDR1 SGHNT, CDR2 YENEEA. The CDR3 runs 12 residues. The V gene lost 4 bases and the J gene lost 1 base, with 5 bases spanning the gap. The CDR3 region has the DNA TGTGCCAGCAGCTCCGGGTCCTACGAGCAGTACTTC. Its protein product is CASSSGSYEQYF.

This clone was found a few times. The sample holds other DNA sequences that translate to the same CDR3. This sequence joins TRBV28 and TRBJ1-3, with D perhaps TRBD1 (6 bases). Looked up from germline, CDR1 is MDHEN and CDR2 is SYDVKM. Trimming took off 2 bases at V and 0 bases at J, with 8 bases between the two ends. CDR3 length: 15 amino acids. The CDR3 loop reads CASSLGQSSGNTIYF. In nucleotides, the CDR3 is TGTGCCAGCAGTTTAGGACAGAGCTCTGGAAACACCATATATTTT.

The CDR3 coding sequence is TGTGCCAGCAGCTTAGCGTCCAGCGGCCTAATCACAGATACGCAGTATTTT. Translating it yields CASSLASSGLITDTQYF. The chain uses TRBV7-2 and TRBJ2-3, with a weak D call TRBD2 (5 bases). The CDR3 has 17 residues. CDR1 and CDR2 (germline): SGHTA, FQGNSA. Trimming left V 0 bases short and J 2 bases short, with 15 bases between.

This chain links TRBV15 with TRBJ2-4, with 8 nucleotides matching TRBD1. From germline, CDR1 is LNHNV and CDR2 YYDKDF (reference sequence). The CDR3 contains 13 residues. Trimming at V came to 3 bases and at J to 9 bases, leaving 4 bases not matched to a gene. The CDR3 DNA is TGTGCCACCAGCAGTCGGACAGGGATCATTCAGTACTTC. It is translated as CATSSRTGIIQYF.

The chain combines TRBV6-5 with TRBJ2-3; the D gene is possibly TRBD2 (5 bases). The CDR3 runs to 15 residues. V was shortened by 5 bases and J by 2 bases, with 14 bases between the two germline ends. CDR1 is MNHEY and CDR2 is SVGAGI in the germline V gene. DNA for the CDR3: TGTGCCAGCAGTCCCGCGGACTTCTCCACAGATACGCAGTATTTT. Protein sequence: CASSPADFSTDTQYF.

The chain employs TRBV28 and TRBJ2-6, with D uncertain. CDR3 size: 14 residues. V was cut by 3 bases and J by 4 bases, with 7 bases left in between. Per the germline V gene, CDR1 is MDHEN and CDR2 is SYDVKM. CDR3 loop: CASSFFLGANVLTF. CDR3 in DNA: TGTGCCAGCAGTTTTTTCTTGGGGGCCAACGTCCTGACTTTC.